These T cell receptor beta chains were read from a single sample in a study of graft-versus-host responses after intestinal transplantation. Libraries were prepared by immunoSEQ multiplex PCR; TCRdb keeps only in-frame clonotypes and omits some of them. The profile shows over 70,000 clones, approximately 94% of them singletons. Their antigen targets remain unknown. The sample in question was unstimulated CD8+ T cells sorted from spleen or lymph node cells, obtained before intestinal transplant. Receptor source: a human donor who received an intestinal transplant. CDR3s leave out the opening cysteine and the closing phenylalanine or tryptophan.

j_gene,v_gene,CDR3aa
TRBJ2-3,TRBV15,ATSRLLATDTQY
TRBJ2-1,TRBV21-1,ASSSWREQF
TRBJ2-5,TRBV6-5,ASSPGGNQETQY
TRBJ1-5,TRBV7-6,ASSLAEGLQPQH
TRBJ2-2,TRBV27,ASSLGGAGELF
TRBJ1-2,TRBV4-1,ASSQEGRNNYGYT
TRBJ2-1,TRBV27,ASSSETSGRSNEQF
TRBJ1-1,TRBV6-7,AARGAYGEAF
TRBJ2-1,TRBV29-1,SVETGGLDEQF
TRBJ1-5,TRBV2,ASSDDSVSNQPQH
TRBJ2-7,TRBV28,ASSWAGEYEQY